Following are 26 T cell receptor beta chains from one sample sequenced in a study of blood T cell repertoires in COVID-19. Method: immunoSEQ multiplex PCR; TCRdb's copy keeps in-frame clones and lacks some. The sample has 150,000 to 200,000 clones; 92% are singletons. The sequenced sample was peripheral blood. These receptors were obtained from a man aged 30-40 years with COVID-19, enrolled during active disease.

This chain's CDR3 is CASSLASSSYNEQFF. For the CDR3, the DNA is TGTGCCAGTAGTTTGGCTAGCAGCTCCTACAATGAGCAGTTCTTC. The genes are TRBV19 and TRBJ2-1, with D perhaps matching TRBD2 (5 bases). CDR1 LNHDA and CDR2 SQIVND come from the germline V gene (reference sequence). This CDR3 spans 15 amino acids. Trimming removed 5 bases from V and 0 bases from J, with 11 bases in between.

This chain joins TRBV7-9 and TRBJ2-2; possibly TRBD2 for D (5 bases). The length of the CDR3 is 16 residues. Germline V gene sequence: CDR1 SEHNR, CDR2 FQNEAQ (reference sequence). Trimming shortened V by 4 bases and J by 4 bases, and 16 bases separated the two germline ends. The CDR3: CASSSGGRGFTGELFF. In nucleotides, the CDR3 is TGTGCCAGCAGCTCTGGTGGGAGAGGTTTCACCGGGGAGCTGTTTTTT.

This chain joins TRBV5-1 and TRBJ2-1, with D unresolved. V was pared by 0 bases and J by 0 bases, with 7 bases between. The CDR3 totals 15 residues. CDR1 is SGHRS and CDR2 is YFSETQ in the germline V gene. The CDR3 spells CASSLDPSSYNEQFF. The CDR3 DNA reads as TGCGCCAGCAGCTTGGATCCCAGCTCCTACAATGAGCAGTTCTTC.

The gene calls are TRBV28 and TRBJ1-4; tentatively, D is TRBD1 (6 bases). There are 12 residues in the CDR3. Germline lookup yields CDR1 MDHEN and CDR2 SYDVKM. V was shortened by 8 bases and J by 8 bases, with 12 bases between the two germline ends. Here the CDR3 reads CASHGQSEKLFF. CDR3 sequence (DNA): TGTGCCAGCCATGGACAGAGCGAAAAACTGTTTTTT.

The CDR3 DNA is TGTGCCAGCAGCCCAGGACAGACTCTAGCGGGAGGAGCAGATACGCAGTATTTT. This gives the protein CASSPGQTLAGGADTQYF. J is TRBJ2-3 and V is TRBV14; 11 nucleotides match TRBD2. The CDR3 runs to 18 residues. Germline CDR1 and CDR2: SGHDN and FVKESK. The V segment lost 4 bases and the J segment 4 bases; nucleotides outside the gene matches: 13.

The V and J genes are TRBV3-1 (or the pseudogene TRBV3-2) and TRBJ1-2; TRBD1 agrees at 7 bases. Germline V gene sequence: CDR1 LGHDT, CDR2 YNNKEL (reference sequence). There are 22 residues in the CDR3. The junction had 27 bases not matched to a gene; V was cut back by 0 bases and J by 5 bases. The CDR3 region has the DNA TGTGCCAGCAGCCAAGACCCTCGTTCGGGAGTGACAGGGCTGGTTAGATTGTATGGCTACACCTTC. Translating gives CASSQDPRSGVTGLVRLYGYTF.

The chain joins TRBV3-1 (or the pseudogene TRBV3-2) to TRBJ1-1; no clear D. The V end was cut by 5 bases, the J end by 0 bases, with 7 bases between. CDR1 and CDR2 from the germline V gene are LGHDT and YNNKEL (reference sequence). The CDR3 runs to 13 residues. CDR3 in DNA: TGTGCCAGCAGCTTACAGATGAACACTGAAGCTTTCTTT. Residues: CASSLQMNTEAFF.

J is TRBJ2-3 and V is TRBV9, with TRBD1 identical over 7 bases. CDR3 length equals 16 residues. V was pared by 3 bases and J by 2 bases, with 9 bases of the junction left unmatched. Per the germline V gene, CDR1 is SGDLS and CDR2 is YYNGEE. The CDR3 bases are TGTGCCAGCAGCGGCTACCGGGACAGTCCCACAGATACGCAGTATTTT. The encoded protein is CASSGYRDSPTDTQYF.

The rearrangement uses TRBV29-1 and TRBJ2-7, with 13 bases identical to TRBD2. Germline V lookup: CDR1 SQVTM, CDR2 ANQGSEA. The CDR3 extends over 15 amino acids. The J segment lost 5 bases and the V segment lost 4 bases, leaving 8 bases of the junction unmatched. CDR3: CSVGPTSGRPHEQYF. The CDR3, as DNA: TGCAGCGTTGGCCCGACTAGCGGGAGGCCCCACGAGCAGTACTTC.

The chain uses TRBV3-1 (or the pseudogene TRBV3-2) and TRBJ1-2, with 10 bases identical to TRBD1. After removal of 6 bases from V and 4 bases from J, the junction contained 17 bases not matched to a gene. This CDR3 has 18 amino acids. Germline V CDR1 and CDR2: LGHDT, YNNKEL (reference sequence). Here the CDR3 reads CASRSYTGQGPSGYGYTF. The CDR3 DNA sequence: TGTGCCAGCAGGAGCTACACGGGACAGGGGCCTTCTGGCTATGGCTACACCTTC.

V usage is TRBV6-5 and J usage is TRBJ2-7, with TRBD1 matching 9 bases. The CDR3 covers 14 residues. V gave up 2 bases and J gave up 4 bases; unmatched junction bases: 3. The germline V gene has CDR1 MNHEY and CDR2 SVGAGI. The CDR3 DNA is TGTGCCAGCAGTTACGAGACAGGGGGGTACGAGCAGTACTTC. As protein: CASSYETGGYEQYF.

The chain uses TRBV4-2 and TRBJ2-3; possibly TRBD2 for D (6 bases). The CDR3 runs to 15 residues. Germline CDR1 and CDR2: LGHNA and YNFKEQ. The V gene lost 1 base and the J gene lost 5 bases, with 13 bases spanning the gap. CDR3 coding DNA: TGTGCCAGCAGCCAAGTATCTGGGGGGAAAGATACGCAGTATTTT. Translation gives CASSQVSGGKDTQYF.

This chain links TRBV27 with TRBJ2-5; 10 nucleotides match TRBD1. The germline gives CDR1 MNHEY, CDR2 SMNVEV (reference sequence). This CDR3 has 14 amino acids. Trimming took 4 bases from V and 5 from J; bases not matched to a gene: 4. The chain's CDR3 is CASSSGQGKETQYF. CDR3 nucleotides: TGTGCCAGCAGTTCGGGACAGGGGAAGGAGACCCAGTACTTC.

V is TRBV11-2 and J is TRBJ1-1, with D possibly TRBD1 on 5 matching bases. The CDR3 totals 13 residues. With 5 bases removed from V and 3 bases from J, the gap between germline ends came to 10 bases. Germline CDR1 SGHAT, CDR2 FQNNGV. The chain's CDR3 is CASSLQGDTEAFF. CDR3 nucleotides: TGTGCCAGCAGCCTTCAAGGGGACACTGAAGCTTTCTTT.

The chain employs TRBV7-8 and TRBJ1-2; weak D call: TRBD1 (5 bases). Germline loops: CDR1 SGHVS, CDR2 FQNEAQ. CDR3 size: 13 residues. The V end was cut by 5 bases, the J end by 5 bases, with 12 bases between. CDR3 sequence reads: CASSQGPGYGYTF. CDR3 bases: TGTGCCAGCAGCCAAGGTCCAGGGTATGGCTACACCTTC.

The rearrangement links TRBV25-1 to TRBJ2-5; D possibly corresponds to TRBD1 (6 bases). The length of the CDR3 is 13 residues. V shed 2 bases and J shed 5 bases, with 9 bases lying between them. The germline CDR1 and CDR2 sequences are MGHDK and SYGVNS. CDR3 coding DNA: TGTGCCAGCAGTGAAGGGGGCTGGGAGACCCAGTACTTC. Translated, it gives CASSEGGWETQYF.

This rearrangement joins TRBV6-5 to TRBJ2-7; D might be TRBD1 (6 bases). The CDR3 spans 15 residues. The germline gives CDR1 MNHEY, CDR2 SVGAGI. Trimming shortened V by 6 bases and J by 3 bases, and 18 bases separated the two germline ends. CDR3 nucleotides: TGTGCCAGCAGATACAGTCAGGGGCAAATCTACGAGCAGTACTTC. Translation: CASRYSQGQIYEQYF.

This clone was seen more than once but under ten times. The chain couples TRBV2 to TRBJ2-5; D might be TRBD1 (5 bases). V lost 7 bases and J lost 2, with 11 bases in between. CDR1 and CDR2 (germline): SNHLY, FYNNEI. CDR3 length equals 13 residues. CDR3 residues: CASIPDRQETQYF. The CDR3 DNA is TGTGCCAGCATTCCCGACAGACAAGAGACCCAGTACTTC.

V is TRBV4-2 and J is TRBJ1-1, with D hard to call. Germline-derived CDR1 and CDR2 are LGHNA and YNFKEQ. This CDR3 contains 12 residues. V was cut by 0 bases and J by 6 bases, with 5 bases left in between. The CDR3 DNA sequence: TGTGCCAGCAGCCAAGATCGGGCTGAAGCTTTCTTT. Its protein product is CASSQDRAEAFF.

The rearrangement joins TRBV3-1 (or the pseudogene TRBV3-2) to TRBJ1-1; 8 bases match TRBD1. There are 16 residues in the CDR3. With V trimmed by 0 bases and J by 2 bases, 5 bases remained unmatched. Germline V CDR1 and CDR2: LGHDT, YNNKEL (reference sequence). The chain's CDR3 is CASSQDTRGPNTEAFF. As DNA, the CDR3 is TGTGCCAGCAGCCAAGACACCAGGGGGCCTAACACTGAAGCTTTCTTT.

The chain carries TRBV6-5 and TRBJ1-2, with 10 bases matching TRBD1. V lost 8 bases to trimming and J lost 5 bases; unmatched junction nucleotides: 5. Per the germline V gene, CDR1 is MNHEY and CDR2 is SVGAGI. CDR3 length: 13 residues. CDR3 sequence reads: CASRGQGLYGYTF. As DNA, the CDR3 is TGTGCCAGCCGGGGACAGGGGCTTTATGGCTACACCTTC.

V usage is TRBV19 and J usage is TRBJ1-6; no definite D call. The CDR3 contains 14 residues. V gave up 3 bases and J gave up 8 bases, with 11 bases separating them. The germline gives CDR1 LNHDA, CDR2 SQIVND (reference sequence). This CDR3 is CASSMGRPDSPLHF. The CDR3 region has the DNA TGTGCCAGTAGTATGGGCAGGCCGGATTCACCCCTCCACTTT.

The chain is built from TRBV18 and TRBJ2-1, with TRBD2 matching over 9 bases. The CDR3 extends over 21 amino acids. CDR1 and CDR2 (germline): KGHSH, LQKENI. Unmatched junction bases numbered 18, after V lost 3 bases and J lost 0 bases. The CDR3 here is CASSPRSLAGRPQGSYNEQFF. The CDR3, as DNA: TGTGCCAGCTCACCCCGCAGTCTAGCGGGACGCCCCCAAGGCTCCTACAATGAGCAGTTCTTC.

This rearrangement joins TRBV6-2 or TRBV6-3 to TRBJ2-7; D is possibly TRBD2 (6 bases). The CDR3 extends over 17 amino acids. V shed 4 bases and J shed 2 bases, with 21 bases lying between them. Germline V gene lookup returns CDR1 MNHEY and CDR2 SVGEGT. CDR3 coding DNA: TGTGCCAGCAGTTTACCTAAGACCGGGACTGACACCTACGAGCAGTACTTC. It translates to CASSLPKTGTDTYEQYF.

The rearrangement links TRBV25-1 to TRBJ1-3; no firm D call. CDR1 and CDR2 from the germline V gene are MGHDK and SYGVNS. The V end lost 2 bases, the J end lost 4 bases, and 6 bases lay between the germline ends. This CDR3 has 13 residues. Here the CDR3 DNA reads TGTGCCAGCAGTGAAGCCGGGGGAAACACCATATATTTT. Amino acids: CASSEAGGNTIYF.

The chain joins TRBV29-1 to TRBJ1-5; the match to TRBD1 covers 10 bases. The CDR3 loop spans 15 amino acids. Germline V lookup: CDR1 SQVTM, CDR2 ANQGSEA. The V segment lost 4 bases and the J segment 4 bases; nucleotides outside the gene matches: 7. The CDR3 region is CSVVTGGLRNQPQHF. The DNA for the CDR3 is TGCAGCGTTGTGACAGGGGGCCTAAGGAATCAGCCCCAGCATTTT.